This T cell receptor beta chain comes out of a study of identical twins. The CDR3 is 13 residues long. Trimming pared 4 bases from V and 1 base from J, leaving 8 bases between. The germline gives CDR1 SGHKS, CDR2 YYEKEE (reference sequence). Only healthy Caucasians were enrolled as donors. As regards this clonotype: Antigen specificity is unknown.

General observations from the study: Cross-sectional statistical analysis was relied on for the conclusions, without the same donors being followed.

With template switching, a universal primer site was added, and the cDNA carried unique molecular identifiers. TCRdb fed the 5' RACE reads into MiXCR, producing one record per CDR3 protein. The sample shows 1.5 million or so distinct CDR3 sequences, under 35% of them seen only once. The sample was cord blood. The TCR sequence derives from a newborn girl in good health. V usage is TRBV5-5 and J usage is TRBJ1-1; D gene unclear. CDR3 coding DNA: TGTGCCAGCAGCCGGAGGGAGAACACTGAAGCTTTCTTT. It specifies CASSRRENTEAFF.